This paragraph reports one T cell receptor (beta chain). The V gene lost 7 bases and the J gene lost 5 bases, with 14 bases spanning the gap. Looked up from germline, CDR1 is ENHRY and CDR2 is SYGVKD. The CDR3 sequence is 13 residues long. This sample was included in a study of blood T cell repertoires in COVID-19. Clones were sequenced by immunoSEQ multiplex PCR, and TCRdb holds only the in-frame ones, with some missing. The table records about 260,000 clones, approximately 89% of them present only once. The origin of this receptor is a woman in her forties or fifties with acute or convalescent COVID-19. The chain couples TRBV10-3 to TRBJ1-1; no clear D. Material for sequencing was peripheral blood. DNA of the CDR3: TGTGCCATCAAGAAGGATATGAGGACTGAAGCTTTCTTT. Translating it yields CAIKKDMRTEAFF.